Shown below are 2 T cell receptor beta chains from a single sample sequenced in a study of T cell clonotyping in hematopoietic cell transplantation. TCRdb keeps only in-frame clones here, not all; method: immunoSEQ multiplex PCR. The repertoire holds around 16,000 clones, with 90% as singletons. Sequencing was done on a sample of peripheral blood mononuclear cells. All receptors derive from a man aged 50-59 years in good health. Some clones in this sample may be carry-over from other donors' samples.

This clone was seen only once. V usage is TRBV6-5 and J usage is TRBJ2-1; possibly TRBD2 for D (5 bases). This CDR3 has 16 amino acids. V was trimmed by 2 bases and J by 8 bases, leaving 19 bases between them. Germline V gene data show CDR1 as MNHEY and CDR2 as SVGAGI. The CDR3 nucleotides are TGTGCCAGCAGTTACGCGATGGGGAGACGATTTCATGAGCAGTTCTTC. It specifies CASSYAMGRRFHEQFF.

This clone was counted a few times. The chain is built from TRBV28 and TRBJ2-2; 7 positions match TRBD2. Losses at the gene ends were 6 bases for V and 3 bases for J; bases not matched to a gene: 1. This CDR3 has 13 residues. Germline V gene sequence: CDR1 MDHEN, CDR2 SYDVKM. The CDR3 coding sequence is TGTGCCAGCAGCCGGGGGGACACCGGGGAGCTGTTTTTT. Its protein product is CASSRGDTGELFF. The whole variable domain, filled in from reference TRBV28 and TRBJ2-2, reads DVKVTQSSRYLVKRTGEKVFLECVQDMDHENMFWYRQDPGLGLRLIYFSYDVKMKEKGDIPEGYSVSREKKERFSLILESASTNQTSMYLCASSRGDTGELFFGEGSRLTVL.